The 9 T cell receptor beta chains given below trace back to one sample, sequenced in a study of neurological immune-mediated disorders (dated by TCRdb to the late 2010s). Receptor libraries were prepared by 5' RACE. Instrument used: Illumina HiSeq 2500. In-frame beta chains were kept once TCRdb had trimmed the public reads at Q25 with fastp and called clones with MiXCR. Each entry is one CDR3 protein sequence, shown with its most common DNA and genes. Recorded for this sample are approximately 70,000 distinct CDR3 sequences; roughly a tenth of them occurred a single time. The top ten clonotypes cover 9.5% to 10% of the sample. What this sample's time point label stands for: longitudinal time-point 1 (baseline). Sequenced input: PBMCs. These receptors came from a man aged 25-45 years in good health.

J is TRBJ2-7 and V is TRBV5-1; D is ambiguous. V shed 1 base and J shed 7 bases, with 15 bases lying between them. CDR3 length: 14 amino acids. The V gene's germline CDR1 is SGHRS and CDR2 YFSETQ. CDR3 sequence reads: CASSLKDDGREQYF. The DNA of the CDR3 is TGCGCCAGCAGCTTGAAGGACGATGGTCGGGAGCAGTACTTC.

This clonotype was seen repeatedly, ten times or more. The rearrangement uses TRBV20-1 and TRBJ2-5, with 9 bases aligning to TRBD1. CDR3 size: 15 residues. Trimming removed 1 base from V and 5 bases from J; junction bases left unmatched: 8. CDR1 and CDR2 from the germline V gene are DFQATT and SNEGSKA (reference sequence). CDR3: CSARAARTGDETQYF. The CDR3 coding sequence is TGCAGTGCTAGAGCGGCCCGGACAGGGGACGAGACCCAGTACTTC.

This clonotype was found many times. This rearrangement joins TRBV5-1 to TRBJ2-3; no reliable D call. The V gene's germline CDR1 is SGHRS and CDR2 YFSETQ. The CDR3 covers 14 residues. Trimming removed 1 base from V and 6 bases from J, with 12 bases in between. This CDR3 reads CASSLRATQDTQYF. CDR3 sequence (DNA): TGCGCCAGCAGCTTGCGGGCCACTCAGGATACGCAGTATTTT.

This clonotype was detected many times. CDR3 nucleotides: TGTGCCAGCACCCAAGGGGTCCACCACGAGCAGTACTTC. Protein: CASTQGVHHEQYF. V gene TRBV12-3 or TRBV12-4 combines with J gene TRBJ2-7, with a tentative D call TRBD1 (5 bases). V lost 7 bases and J 5 bases, leaving 15 bases between the germline ends. The CDR3 consists of 13 residues.

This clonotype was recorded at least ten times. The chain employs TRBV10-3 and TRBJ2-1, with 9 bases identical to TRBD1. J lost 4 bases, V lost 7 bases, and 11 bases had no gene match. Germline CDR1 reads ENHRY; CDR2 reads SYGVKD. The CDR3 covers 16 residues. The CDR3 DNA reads TGTGCCATCACCCCCACCGGGACAGGGACTTACAATGAGCAGTTCTTC. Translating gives CAITPTGTGTYNEQFF.

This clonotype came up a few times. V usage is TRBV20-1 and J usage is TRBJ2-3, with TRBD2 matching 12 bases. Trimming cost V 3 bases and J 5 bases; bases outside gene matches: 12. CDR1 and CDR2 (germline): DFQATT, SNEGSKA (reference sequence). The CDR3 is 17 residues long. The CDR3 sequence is CSASDKTGLAGLDTQYF. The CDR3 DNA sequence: TGCAGTGCTAGTGATAAGACGGGACTAGCGGGCCTAGATACGCAGTATTTT.

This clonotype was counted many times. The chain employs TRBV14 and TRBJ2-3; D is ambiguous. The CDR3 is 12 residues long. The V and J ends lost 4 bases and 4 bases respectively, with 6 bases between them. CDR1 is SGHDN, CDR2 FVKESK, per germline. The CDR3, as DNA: TGTGCCAGCAGCCCCTTTGCAGATACGCAGTATTTT. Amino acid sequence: CASSPFADTQYF.

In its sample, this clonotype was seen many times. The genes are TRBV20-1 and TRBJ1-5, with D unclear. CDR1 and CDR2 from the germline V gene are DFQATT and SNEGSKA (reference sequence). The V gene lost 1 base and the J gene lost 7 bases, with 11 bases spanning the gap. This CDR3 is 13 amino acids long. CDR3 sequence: CSARGSGWQPQHF. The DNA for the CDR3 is TGCAGTGCTAGAGGTTCGGGGTGGCAGCCCCAGCATTTT.

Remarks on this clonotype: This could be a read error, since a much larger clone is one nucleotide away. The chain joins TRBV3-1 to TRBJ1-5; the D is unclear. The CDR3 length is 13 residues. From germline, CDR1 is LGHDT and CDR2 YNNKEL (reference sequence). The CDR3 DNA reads TGTGCCAGCAGCCAACAGGTGTCTCAGCTCCAGCATTTT. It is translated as CASSQQVSQLQHF. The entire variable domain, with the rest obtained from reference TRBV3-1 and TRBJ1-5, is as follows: DTAVSQTPKYLVTQMGNDKSIKCEQNLGHDTMYWYKQDSKKFLKIMFSYNNKELIINETVPNRFSPKSPDKAHLNLHINSLELGDSAVYFCASSQQVSQLQHFGDGTRLSIL.